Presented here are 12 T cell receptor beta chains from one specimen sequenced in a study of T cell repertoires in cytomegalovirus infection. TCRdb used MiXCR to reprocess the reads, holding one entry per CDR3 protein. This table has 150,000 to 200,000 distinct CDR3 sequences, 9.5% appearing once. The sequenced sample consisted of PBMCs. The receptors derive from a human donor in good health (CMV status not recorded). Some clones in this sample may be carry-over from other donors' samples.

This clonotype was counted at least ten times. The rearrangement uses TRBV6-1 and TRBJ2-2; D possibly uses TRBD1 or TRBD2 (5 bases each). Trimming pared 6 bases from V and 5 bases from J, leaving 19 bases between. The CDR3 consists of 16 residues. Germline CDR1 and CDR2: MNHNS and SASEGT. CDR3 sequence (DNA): TGTGCCAGCAGCGATCGAGGGGCGGGTTATACCGGGGAGCTGTTTTTT. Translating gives CASSDRGAGYTGELFF.

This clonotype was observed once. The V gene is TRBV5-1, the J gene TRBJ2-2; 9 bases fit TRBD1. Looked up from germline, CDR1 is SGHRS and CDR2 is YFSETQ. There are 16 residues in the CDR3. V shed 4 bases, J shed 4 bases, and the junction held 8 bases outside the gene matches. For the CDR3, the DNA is TGCGCCAGCAGCCTAAGGACAGGGGCGGGCACCGGGGAGCTGTTTTTT. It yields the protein CASSLRTGAGTGELFF. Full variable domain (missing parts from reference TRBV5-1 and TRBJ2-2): KAGVTQTPRYLIKTRGQQVTLSCSPISGHRSVSWYQQTPGQGLQFLFEYFSETQRNKGNFPGRFSGRQFSNSRSEMNVSTLELGDSALYLCASSLRTGAGTGELFFGEGSRLTVL.

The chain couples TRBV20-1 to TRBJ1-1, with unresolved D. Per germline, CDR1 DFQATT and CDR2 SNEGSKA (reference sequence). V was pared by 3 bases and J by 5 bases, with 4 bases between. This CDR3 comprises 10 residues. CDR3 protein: CSASWTEAFF. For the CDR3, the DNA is TGCAGTGCTAGTTGGACTGAAGCTTTCTTT.

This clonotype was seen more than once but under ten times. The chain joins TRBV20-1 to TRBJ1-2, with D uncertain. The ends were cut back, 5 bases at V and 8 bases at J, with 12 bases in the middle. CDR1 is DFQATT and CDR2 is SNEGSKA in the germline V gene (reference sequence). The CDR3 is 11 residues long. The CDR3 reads CSALGPDGYTF. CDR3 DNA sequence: TGCAGTGCTCTCGGTCCTGACGGCTACACCTTC.

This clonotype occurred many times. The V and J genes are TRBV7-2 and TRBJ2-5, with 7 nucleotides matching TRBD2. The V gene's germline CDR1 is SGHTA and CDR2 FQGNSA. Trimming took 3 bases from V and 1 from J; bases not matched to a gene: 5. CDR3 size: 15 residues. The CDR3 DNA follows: TGTGCCAGCAGCTTCGAAGCGGGAATCCAAGAGACCCAGTACTTC. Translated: CASSFEAGIQETQYF.

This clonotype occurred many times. The CDR3 loop reads CASSRTGHEKLFF. The CDR3 bases are TGTGCCAGCTCCCGGACAGGGCACGAAAAACTGTTTTTT. The rearrangement uses TRBV12-3 or TRBV12-4 and TRBJ1-4; 8 nucleotides align to TRBD1. The trim removed 8 bases at V and 8 bases at J, leaving 7 bases unmatched. The CDR3 has 13 amino acids.

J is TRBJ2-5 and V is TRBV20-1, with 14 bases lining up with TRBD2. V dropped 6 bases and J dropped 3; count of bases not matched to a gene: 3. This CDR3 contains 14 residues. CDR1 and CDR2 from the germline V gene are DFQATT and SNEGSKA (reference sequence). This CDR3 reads CSARLAGGEETQYF. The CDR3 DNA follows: TGCAGTGCCAGACTAGCGGGAGGGGAAGAGACCCAGTACTTC.

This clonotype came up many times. The CDR3 sequence is CASSQDPGTVNSYEQYF. CDR3 sequence (DNA): TGCGCCAGCAGCCAAGATCCCGGGACGGTTAATTCCTACGAGCAGTACTTC. This sequence joins TRBV4-1 and TRBJ2-7, with D perhaps assigned TRBD1 or TRBD2 (5 bases each). The CDR3 is 17 residues long. V lost 0 bases and J lost 1, with 16 bases in between. The germline CDR1 and CDR2 sequences are MGHRA and YSYEKL.

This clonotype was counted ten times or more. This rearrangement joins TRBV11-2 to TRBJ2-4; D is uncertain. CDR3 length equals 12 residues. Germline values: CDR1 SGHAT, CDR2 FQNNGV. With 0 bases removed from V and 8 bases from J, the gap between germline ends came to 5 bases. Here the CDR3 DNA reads TGTGCCAGCAGCTTAGATGGGTACATTCAGTACTTC. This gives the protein CASSLDGYIQYF.

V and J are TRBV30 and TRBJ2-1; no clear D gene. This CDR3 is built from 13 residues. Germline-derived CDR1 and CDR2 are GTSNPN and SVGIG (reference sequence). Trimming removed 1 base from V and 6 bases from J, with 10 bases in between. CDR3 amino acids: CAWSANLGNEQFF. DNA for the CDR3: TGTGCCTGGAGTGCCAATCTGGGCAATGAGCAGTTCTTC.

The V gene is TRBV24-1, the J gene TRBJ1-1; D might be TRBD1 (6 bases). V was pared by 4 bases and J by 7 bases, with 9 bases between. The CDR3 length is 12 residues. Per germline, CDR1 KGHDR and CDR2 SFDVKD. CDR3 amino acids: CATSDQTGEAFF. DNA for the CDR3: TGTGCCACCAGTGACCAGACAGGTGAAGCTTTCTTT.

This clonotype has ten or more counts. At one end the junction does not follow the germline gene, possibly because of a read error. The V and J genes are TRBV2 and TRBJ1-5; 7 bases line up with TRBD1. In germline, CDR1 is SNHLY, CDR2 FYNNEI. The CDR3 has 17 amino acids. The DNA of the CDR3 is TGTGCCAGCAGGGAAGAACCAACAGGGGTTTGGGATCAGCCCCAGCATTTT. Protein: CASREEPTGVWDQPQHF.